Here is one T cell receptor beta chain with its context. Its antigen is not identified. This CDR3 is 15 amino acids long. CDR1 MGHDK and CDR2 SYGVNS come from the germline V gene. The V gene lost 4 bases and the J gene lost 3 bases, with 12 bases spanning the gap. Each donor was nominally healthy when sampled (though unrecorded immune exposures were likely). The data were obtained in a study of cytomegalovirus exposure and HLA in healthy donors. Notes on the study in general: Researchers catalogued approximately 170 TCR beta chains as cytomegalovirus-associated. In an earlier analysis, most TCR beta V segments were productive about 87% or about 30% of the time.

PCR used 60 Vbeta primers and 13 Jbeta primers. Assay used: immunoSEQ multiplex PCR; TCRdb lists only in-frame clones, some missing. Here the sample spans some 120,000 clones, roughly 80% being singletons. The origin of this receptor is a young man in good health and CMV-seronegative. The V gene is TRBV25-1, the J gene TRBJ1-4; maybe TRBD1 (6 bases). What was sequenced was PBMCs. The CDR3 sequence is CASSVKGDPNEKLFF. The DNA for the CDR3 is TGTGCCAGCAGTGTCAAGGGGGACCCTAATGAAAAACTGTTTTTT.